This T cell receptor (beta chain) was sequenced for a study of regulatory T cells in long-lasting Graves disease. iRepertoire HTBI primers and Arm-PCR of CDR3 regions built TCR beta libraries. TCRdb processed the multiplex PCR reads anew with MiXCR; each CDR3 protein has one entry. The data show around 400,000 distinct CDR3 sequences, roughly 25% seen once. The CDR3 contains 13 residues. CDR1 SGHDN and CDR2 FVKESK come from the germline V gene. The V end was cut by 3 bases, the J end by 3 bases, with 9 bases between. Regarding time point: persistent/refractory GD, antithyroid drugs over 5 years with positive TRAb. There was RNA extracted from PBMCs, and the TCR library was made from it.

The J gene is TRBJ2-7, the V gene TRBV14; D unclear. This specimen was peripheral blood mononuclear cells (PBMCs), taken when the disease was refractory, from a patient treated with antithyroid drugs. This TCR was recovered from a woman aged 35 to 49 with Graves disease. The CDR3 is CASSHPGDYEQYF. CDR3 nucleotide sequence: TGTGCCAGCAGCCATCCTGGGGACTACGAGCAGTACTTC.